Listed below are T cell receptor beta chains from one sample, sequenced in a study of identical twins. MiXCR, run by TCRdb on the 5' RACE reads, gives a single entry per CDR3 protein. The table has roughly 690,000 distinct CDR3 sequences, less than 25% seen once. Another study also made use of these data, one on T cells expressing NK-cell markers.

The source material was PBMCs. Receptor source: a woman under 30 in good health. Both conserved end residues are part of each CDR3. The D gene is left open where the match is weak. The listing skips clone size in some rows; elsewhere it reads once, few, many or a size class.

clone size: -; J gene: TRBJ2-2; D gene: TRBD1; V gene: TRBV4-3; CDR3 DNA: TGCGCCAGCAGCCAAGAGGGGGGACAGGCCGGGGAGCTGTTTTTT; CDR3 protein: CASSQEGGQAGELFF
clone size: -; J gene: TRBJ1-1; D gene: -; V gene: TRBV7-9; CDR3 DNA: TGTGCCAGCAGCAACGAAAACACTGAAGCTTTCTTT; CDR3 protein: CASSNENTEAFF
clone size: few; J gene: TRBJ2-1; D gene: TRBD2; V gene: TRBV20-1; CDR3 DNA: TGCAGTGCTAGACTAGCGGGAGTCAGTGAGCAGTTCTTC; CDR3 protein: CSARLAGVSEQFF
clone size: -; J gene: TRBJ2-7; D gene: -; V gene: TRBV6-1; CDR3 DNA: TGTGCCAGCGGCCCGCTCCCGGCAGGAGCCTACGAGCAGTACTTC; CDR3 protein: CASGPLPAGAYEQYF
clone size: many; J gene: TRBJ2-1; D gene: TRBD2; V gene: TRBV7-9; CDR3 DNA: TGTGCCAGCAGCTTATTAAGCGGGGAGAATGAGCAGTTCTTC; CDR3 protein: CASSLLSGENEQFF
clone size: -; J gene: TRBJ2-5; D gene: -; V gene: TRBV29-1; CDR3 DNA: TGCAGCGTTCAAGTACCGACAGTACAAGAGACCCAGTACTTC; CDR3 protein: CSVQVPTVQETQYF
clone size: few; J gene: TRBJ1-3; D gene: -; V gene: TRBV2; CDR3 DNA: TGTGCCAGCTACACGGACGCCTCTGGAAACACCATATATTTT; CDR3 protein: CASYTDASGNTIYF
clone size: -; J gene: TRBJ2-3; D gene: -; V gene: TRBV5-1; CDR3 DNA: TGCGCCAGCTCCACTAGTTTGTCAGATACGCAGTATTTT; CDR3 protein: CASSTSLSDTQYF
clone size: few; J gene: TRBJ2-1; D gene: TRBD2; V gene: TRBV18; CDR3 DNA: TGTGCCAGCTCACCATCTAGCGGCAATGAGCAGTTCTTC; CDR3 protein: CASSPSSGNEQFF
clone size: -; J gene: TRBJ1-1; D gene: -; V gene: TRBV12-3/TRBV12-4; CDR3 DNA: TGTGCCAGCAGTTTAGATACAGGGAGGGCTGAAGCTTTCTTT; CDR3 protein: CASSLDTGRAEAFF
clone size: few; J gene: TRBJ2-1; D gene: -; V gene: TRBV24-1; CDR3 DNA: TGTGCCACCAGTGATTTGGTCAGCGGTGAGCAGTTCTTC; CDR3 protein: CATSDLVSGEQFF
clone size: -; J gene: TRBJ2-7; D gene: -; V gene: TRBV20-1; CDR3 DNA: TGCAGTGCTAGAGAGGGCACAACCTACGAGCAGTACTTC; CDR3 protein: CSAREGTTYEQYF
clone size: many; J gene: TRBJ2-7; D gene: TRBD1; V gene: TRBV6-2/TRBV6-3; CDR3 DNA: TGTGCCAGCAGTTCGGTCCGGGACAGGGGCCCTGTCTACGAGCAGTACTTC; CDR3 protein: CASSSVRDRGPVYEQYF
clone size: many; J gene: TRBJ1-2; D gene: TRBD1; V gene: TRBV29-1; CDR3 DNA: TGCAGAGCCGGGACAGGGGACCCTAACTATGGCTACACCTTC; CDR3 protein: CRAGTGDPNYGYTF
clone size: many; J gene: TRBJ2-1; D gene: -; V gene: TRBV29-1; CDR3 DNA: TGCAGCGCCGAAAATGAGCAGTTCTTC; CDR3 protein: CSAENEQFF
clone size: few; J gene: TRBJ1-1; D gene: -; V gene: TRBV29-1; CDR3 DNA: TGCAGCGTTGAAGGGACAAACAGTGAAGCTTTCTTT; CDR3 protein: CSVEGTNSEAFF
clone size: few; J gene: TRBJ2-3; D gene: -; V gene: TRBV7-9; CDR3 DNA: TGTGCCAGCAGCCCGGAGGGGGAAATCACAGATACGCAGTATTTT; CDR3 protein: CASSPEGEITDTQYF
clone size: few; J gene: TRBJ2-1; D gene: -; V gene: TRBV20-1; CDR3 DNA: TGCAGTGTTTGGGCCCGAGACTACAATGAGCAGTTCTTC; CDR3 protein: CSVWARDYNEQFF
clone size: few; J gene: TRBJ2-3; D gene: -; V gene: TRBV4-3; CDR3 DNA: TGCGCCAGCAGCCAAGACGTCACAGGACGGTTCTCAAATACGCAGTATTTT; CDR3 protein: CASSQDVTGRFSNTQYF
clone size: few; J gene: TRBJ2-5; D gene: -; V gene: TRBV6-1; CDR3 DNA: TGTGCCAGCAGCCACGGGACAGCTGGTGGGGGGGCCCAGTACTTC; CDR3 protein: CASSHGTAGGGAQYF
clone size: few; J gene: TRBJ2-4; D gene: -; V gene: TRBV27; CDR3 DNA: TGTGCCAGCAGTTGGGGAAAAGGCGTTCAGTACTTC; CDR3 protein: CASSWGKGVQYF
clone size: few; J gene: TRBJ2-1; D gene: -; V gene: TRBV25-1; CDR3 DNA: TGTGCCAGCAGTGACCTCGGTAGGGGGGACTACAATGAGCAGTTCTTC; CDR3 protein: CASSDLGRGDYNEQFF
clone size: -; J gene: TRBJ1-6; D gene: -; V gene: TRBV6-1; CDR3 DNA: TGTGCCAGCAGTCGAACTTTAAGCTCCTATAATTCACCCCTCCACTTT; CDR3 protein: CASSRTLSSYNSPLHF
clone size: few; J gene: TRBJ2-2; D gene: -; V gene: TRBV10-3; CDR3 DNA: TGTGCCATCAGTCAACACCTACCGGGGGTCGGGGAGCTGTTTTTT; CDR3 protein: CAISQHLPGVGELFF
clone size: few; J gene: TRBJ2-1; D gene: -; V gene: TRBV6-2/TRBV6-3; CDR3 DNA: TGTGCCAGCAGTTACCGAAAAACTAGCGGGACAGGGGTTGAGCAGTTCTTC; CDR3 protein: CASSYRKTSGTGVEQFF